This record looks at one T cell receptor (beta chain) sequence and its context. This record comes from a study of blood T cell repertoires in COVID-19. Study information: Whether acute or convalescent, the COVID-19 samples came from the United States, Italy and Spain. The cDNA or gDNA used as material had been derived from T cells, B-cell-depleted T cells, or PBMCs.

Authors' data handling: Nucleated cell number was recorded as an estimate derived from reference gene primer amplification. Sequenced by immunoSEQ multiplex PCR; TCRdb stores in-frame clones only, minus some. V and J calls and clone size are as listed in that table; D and trimming were resolved from the DNA. The table includes 55,000 to 80,000 clones, around four fifths detected once. V lost 0 bases to trimming and J lost 6 bases, with 5 bases between them. Germline CDR1 reads LNHNV; CDR2 reads YYDKDF (reference sequence). This CDR3 region has 12 residues. The chain recombines TRBV15 with TRBJ1-1, with unresolved D. The receptor was derived from an elderly woman with acute or convalescent COVID-19. Input material: peripheral blood. The CDR3 coding sequence is TGTGCCACCAGCAGAGATTGGCCTGAAGCTTTCTTT. This codes for CATSRDWPEAFF.